This T cell receptor beta chain came from a study of Graves' ophthalmopathy and Graves' hyperthyroidism. Amplification of TCR beta CDR3 regions used RNA transcripts. First-round RT-PCR relied on HTBI primers, and a second-round multiplex PCR came next. TCRdb independently ran MiXCR on the multiplex PCR reads; one entry per CDR3 protein. The sample holds 300,000 to 450,000 distinct CDR3 sequences, roughly 17% seen once. The CDR3 is 12 amino acids. Trimming left V 7 bases short and J 4 bases short, with 11 bases between. Germline lookup yields CDR1 ENHRY and CDR2 SYGVKD. This clonotype was seen ten or more times.

The sequence derives from an adult woman with stable Graves' hyperthyroidism. Sequences were obtained from peripheral blood. The chain couples TRBV10-3 to TRBJ2-7; TRBD2 is a possible D gene (5 bases). The CDR3 sequence: CAIKGGPYEQYF. In DNA form, the CDR3 reads TGTGCCATCAAAGGAGGACCATACGAGCAGTACTTC.